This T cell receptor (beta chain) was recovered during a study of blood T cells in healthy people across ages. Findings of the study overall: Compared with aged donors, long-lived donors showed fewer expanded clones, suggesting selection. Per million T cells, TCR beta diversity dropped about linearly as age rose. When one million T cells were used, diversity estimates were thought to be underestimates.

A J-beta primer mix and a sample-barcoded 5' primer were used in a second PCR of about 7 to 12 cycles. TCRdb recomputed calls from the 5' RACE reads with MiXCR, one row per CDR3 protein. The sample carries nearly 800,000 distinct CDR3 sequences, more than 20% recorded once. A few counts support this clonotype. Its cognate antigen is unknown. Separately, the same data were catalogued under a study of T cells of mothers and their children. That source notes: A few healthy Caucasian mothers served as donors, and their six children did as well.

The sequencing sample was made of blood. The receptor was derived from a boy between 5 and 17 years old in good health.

CDR3 sequence (DNA): TGCAGCGTTTCTCCGGGACAGGGGCCTAGGAAGCAGTACTTC. As protein: CSVSPGQGPRKQYF. The chain combines TRBV29-1 with TRBJ2-7, with TRBD1 identical over 10 bases. Trimming cost V 5 bases and J 8 bases; bases outside gene matches: 12. Germline V gives CDR1 SQVTM, CDR2 ANQGSEA. The CDR3 covers 14 residues.